A selection of T cell receptor beta chains follows, all from one sample in a study of shared clonotypes between healthy human individuals. The data were produced by immunoSEQ multiplex PCR, yet TCRdb's version contains in-frame clones alone and is incomplete. The sample shows 180,000 or so clones, approximately 95% of them seen only once. What was sequenced was naive CD4+ T cells sorted from blood. The receptor set was obtained from a woman aged 30 to 39 in good health. The conserved cysteine and the conserved F or W are not part of the CDR3 here. Clone sizes are given selectively: once, few, many, or a class where the clone is expanded.

J | size | V | CDR3
TRBJ1-5 | NA | TRBV27 | ASSYGAYNQPQH
TRBJ1-5 | NA | TRBV27 | ASSEQGTNQPQH
TRBJ2-7 | NA | TRBV2 | AVRDRVYEQY
TRBJ1-5 | NA | TRBV7-8 | ASSLVGFEPQH
TRBJ2-6 | NA | TRBV9 | ASSSMWTVRPGANVLT
TRBJ2-7 | NA | TRBV19 | ASSTPGTGYHEQY
TRBJ1-1 | NA | TRBV5-5 | ASSRKGDGDTEAF
TRBJ1-5 | NA | TRBV5-1 | ASRTGDGEPQH
TRBJ2-7 | NA | TRBV13 | ASSSHRVLAGEQQY
TRBJ2-7 | NA | TRBV4-1 | ASSQGPTGTRTYYEQY
TRBJ1-5 | few | TRBV27 | ASGGLGNQPQH
TRBJ2-2 | NA | TRBV7-7 | ASSRTTNTGELF
TRBJ1-1 | NA | TRBV30 | AWGGQGSSEAF
TRBJ2-6 | NA | TRBV7-9 | ASSLGGTGANVLT
NA | NA | TRBV5-1 | ASSLVGGPPNEQY
TRBJ1-2 | NA | TRBV6-5 | ASSWDPYAGEGYT
TRBJ1-5 | NA | TRBV28 | ASSFSQQPQH
TRBJ1-1 | NA | TRBV28 | ASSPTGLNTEAF
TRBJ1-5 | NA | TRBV19 | ASRPPGRNSNQPQH
TRBJ1-6 | NA | TRBV6-6 | ASSYRSTGGLSPLH
TRBJ2-2 | NA | TRBV2 | ASRWAGGTGELF
TRBJ1-1 | NA | TRBV6-4 | ATNEGDRTEAF
TRBJ1-5 | NA | TRBV2 | ASSELARAQPQH
TRBJ2-2 | once | TRBV7-3 | ASSYGLAATGELF
TRBJ1-3 | NA | TRBV6-6 | ASSPGVVGNTIY
TRBJ2-4 | once | TRBV28 | ASSFGPLAKNIQY
TRBJ1-3 | NA | TRBV5-4 | ASSLGESLQDTIY
TRBJ1-2 | NA | TRBV28 | ASSSQGDGYT
TRBJ1-6 | NA | TRBV30 | AWSHPGQGRRNSPLH
TRBJ2-2 | NA | TRBV18 | ASSPYRQGNTGELF
TRBJ2-7 | NA | TRBV6-5 | ASCRAGAREQY
TRBJ2-7 | NA | TRBV7-9 | ASSLVGGTDSYEQY
NA | NA | TRBV11-1 | ASSPEGPLYEQY
TRBJ1-2 | once | TRBV11-2 | ASSRQVPAGYT
TRBJ1-5 | NA | TRBV27 | ASSPKSGTGDQPQH
TRBJ1-5 | NA | TRBV19 | ASSMTGGARGPQH
TRBJ2-1 | NA | TRBV18 | ASSHSGTDNNEQF
TRBJ2-1 | NA | TRBV5-1 | ASSFEAGSYNEQF
TRBJ2-7 | NA | TRBV5-1 | ASSGSGSSYEQY
TRBJ2-6 | NA | TRBV7-9 | ASSLDKDSGANVLT
TRBJ2-6 | NA | TRBV19 | ASSIGGSGANVLT
TRBJ1-3 | once | TRBV5-1 | ASSPAGPSSGNTIY
TRBJ2-6 | NA | TRBV11-3 | ASSLGAGGPGANVLT
TRBJ2-7 | NA | TRBV4-1 | ASSREGEVHEQY